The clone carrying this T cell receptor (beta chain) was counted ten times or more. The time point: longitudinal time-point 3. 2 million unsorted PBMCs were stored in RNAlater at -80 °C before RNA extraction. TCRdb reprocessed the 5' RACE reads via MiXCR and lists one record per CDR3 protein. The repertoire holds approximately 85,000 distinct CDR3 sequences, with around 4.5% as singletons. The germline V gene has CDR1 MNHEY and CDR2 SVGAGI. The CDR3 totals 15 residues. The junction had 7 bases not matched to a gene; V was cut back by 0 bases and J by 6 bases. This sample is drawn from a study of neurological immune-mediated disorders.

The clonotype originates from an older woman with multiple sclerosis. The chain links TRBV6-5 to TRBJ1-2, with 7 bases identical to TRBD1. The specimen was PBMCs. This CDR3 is CASSYSTSGGDGYTF. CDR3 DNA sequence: TGTGCCAGCAGTTACTCGACGTCAGGGGGGGATGGCTACACCTTC.